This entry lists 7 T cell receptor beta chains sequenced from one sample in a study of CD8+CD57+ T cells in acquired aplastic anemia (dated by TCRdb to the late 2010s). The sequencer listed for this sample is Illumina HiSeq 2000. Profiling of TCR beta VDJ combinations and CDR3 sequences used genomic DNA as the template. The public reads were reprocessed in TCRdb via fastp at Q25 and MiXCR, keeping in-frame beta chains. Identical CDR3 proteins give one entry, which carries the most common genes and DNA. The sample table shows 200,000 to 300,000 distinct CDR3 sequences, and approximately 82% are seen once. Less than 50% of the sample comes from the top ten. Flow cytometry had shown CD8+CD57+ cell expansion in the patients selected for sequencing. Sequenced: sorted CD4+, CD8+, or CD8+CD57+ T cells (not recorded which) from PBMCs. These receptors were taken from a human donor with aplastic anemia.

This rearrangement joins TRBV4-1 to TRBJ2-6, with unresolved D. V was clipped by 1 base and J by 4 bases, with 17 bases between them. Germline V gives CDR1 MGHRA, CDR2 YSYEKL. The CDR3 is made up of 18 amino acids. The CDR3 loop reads CASSQGLAGGYGANVLTF. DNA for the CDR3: TGCGCCAGCAGCCAAGGCCTTGCAGGTGGCTACGGGGCCAACGTCCTGACTTTC.

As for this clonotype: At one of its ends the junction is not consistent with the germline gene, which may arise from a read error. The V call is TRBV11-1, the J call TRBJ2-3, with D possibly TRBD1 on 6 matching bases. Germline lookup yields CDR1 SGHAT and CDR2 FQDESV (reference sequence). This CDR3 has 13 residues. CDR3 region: CASSHAGTQTQYF. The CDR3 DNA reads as TGCGCCAGCAGCCATGCAGGGACACAGACGCAGTATTTT.

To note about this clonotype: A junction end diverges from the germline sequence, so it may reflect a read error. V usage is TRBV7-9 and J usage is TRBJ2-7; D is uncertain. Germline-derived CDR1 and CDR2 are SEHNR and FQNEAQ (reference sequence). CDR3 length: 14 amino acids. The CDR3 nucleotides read TGTGCCGGCAGCTTGGCTAGGTACACCTACGAGCAGTACTTC. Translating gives CAGSLARYTYEQYF.

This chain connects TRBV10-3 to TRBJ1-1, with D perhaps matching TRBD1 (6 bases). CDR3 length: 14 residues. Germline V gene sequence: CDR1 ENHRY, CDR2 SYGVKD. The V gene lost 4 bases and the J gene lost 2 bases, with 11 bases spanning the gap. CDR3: CAISVTGFNTEAFF. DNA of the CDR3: TGTGCCATCAGTGTAACAGGGTTCAACACTGAAGCTTTCTTT.

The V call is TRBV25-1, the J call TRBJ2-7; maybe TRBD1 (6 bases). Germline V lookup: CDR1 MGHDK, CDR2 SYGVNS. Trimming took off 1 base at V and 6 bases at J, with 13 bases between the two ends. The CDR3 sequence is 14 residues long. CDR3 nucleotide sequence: TGTGCCAGCAGTGAATGGCGGGTAGGGGGCGAGCAGTACTTC. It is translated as CASSEWRVGGEQYF.

The CDR3 region has the DNA TGTGCCAGCAGCCAAGATCCTTCAGGGAACTATGGCTACACCTTC. This gives the protein CASSQDPSGNYGYTF. The V and J genes are TRBV7-3 and TRBJ1-2; tentatively, D is TRBD1 (5 bases). The CDR3 has 15 amino acids. Trimming cost V 5 bases and J 2 bases, with 15 bases left between them. CDR1 and CDR2 (germline): SGHTA, FQGTGA. Full variable domain (outside the CDR3, taken from reference TRBV7-3 and TRBJ1-2): GAGVSQTPSNKVTEKGKYVELRCDPISGHTALYWYRQSLGQGPEFLIYFQGTGAADDSGLPNDRFFAVRPEGSVSTLKIQRTERGDSAVYLCASSQDPSGNYGYTFGSGTRLTVV.

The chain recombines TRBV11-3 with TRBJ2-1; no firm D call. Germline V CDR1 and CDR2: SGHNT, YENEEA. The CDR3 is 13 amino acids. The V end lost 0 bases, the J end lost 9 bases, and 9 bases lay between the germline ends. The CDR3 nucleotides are TGTGCCAGCAGCTTAGACCTGACCGCTGAGCAGTTCTTC. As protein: CASSLDLTAEQFF. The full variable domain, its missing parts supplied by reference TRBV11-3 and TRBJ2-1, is EAGVVQSPRYKIIEKKQPVAFWCNPISGHNTLYWYLQNLGQGPELLIRYENEEAVDDSQLPKDRFSAERLKGVDSTLKIQPAELGDSAVYLCASSLDLTAEQFFGPGTRLTVL.